A selection of T cell receptor beta chains follows, all from one sample in a study of CD8 T cells in Susac syndrome. TCRdb fed the immunoSEQ multiplex PCR reads into MiXCR, producing one record per CDR3 protein. Seen here are some 260,000 distinct CDR3 sequences, approximately 81% observed once, and the top ten hold 0.11%. The sample comprised CD8+ T cells from PBMCs. The origin of the receptors is a human donor with multiple sclerosis. CDR3s include the opening cysteine and the closing phenylalanine or tryptophan. The D gene is left open where the match is weak. Size values are once, few and many counts, or a class for expanded clones, and some rows have none.

clone size: .
D gene: TRBD2
J gene: TRBJ2-1
V gene: TRBV27
CDR3 protein: CASSLAGVANEQFF
CDR3 DNA: TGTGCCAGCAGTTTGGCGGGAGTGGCCAATGAGCAGTTCTTC

clone size: .
D gene: .
J gene: TRBJ2-7
V gene: TRBV27
CDR3 protein: CASSLLAETAYEQYF
CDR3 DNA: TGTGCCAGCAGTTTATTAGCTGAAACCGCCTACGAGCAGTACTTC

clone size: .
D gene: .
J gene: TRBJ2-6
V gene: TRBV27
CDR3 protein: CASTRGGPGANVLTF
CDR3 DNA: TGTGCCAGCACCCGCGGTGGACCTGGGGCCAACGTCCTGACTTTC

clone size: .
D gene: .
J gene: TRBJ2-3
V gene: TRBV7-9
CDR3 protein: CASSGEAEPSTDTQYF
CDR3 DNA: TGTGCCAGCAGCGGAGAGGCAGAACCTAGCACAGATACGCAGTATTTT

clone size: .
D gene: .
J gene: TRBJ2-1
V gene: TRBV19
CDR3 protein: CASSPLTSALERFF
CDR3 DNA: TGTGCCAGTAGTCCCCTCACCTCGGCTCTAGAGCGGTTCTTC

clone size: few
D gene: .
J gene: TRBJ2-7
V gene: TRBV10-3
CDR3 protein: CAISESPTTGSPYEQYF
CDR3 DNA: TGTGCCATCAGTGAGTCTCCCACGACAGGTTCTCCCTACGAGCAGTACTTC

clone size: .
D gene: TRBD2
J gene: TRBJ2-1
V gene: TRBV27
CDR3 protein: CASRLGLAGKNEQFF
CDR3 DNA: TGTGCCAGCAGACTAGGACTAGCGGGAAAAAATGAGCAGTTCTTC

clone size: .
D gene: .
J gene: TRBJ1-1
V gene: TRBV4-1
CDR3 protein: CASSLTQGPNTEAFF
CDR3 DNA: TGCGCCAGCAGCCTTACTCAGGGGCCGAACACTGAAGCTTTCTTT

clone size: .
D gene: TRBD2
J gene: TRBJ2-1
V gene: TRBV27
CDR3 protein: CASKAGGPTYNEQFF
CDR3 DNA: TGTGCCAGCAAAGCGGGAGGTCCGACGTACAATGAGCAGTTCTTC

clone size: .
D gene: .
J gene: TRBJ2-3
V gene: TRBV2
CDR3 protein: CASSDFNAFGTDTQYF
CDR3 DNA: TGTGCCAGCAGTGACTTCAATGCGTTTGGCACAGATACGCAGTATTTT